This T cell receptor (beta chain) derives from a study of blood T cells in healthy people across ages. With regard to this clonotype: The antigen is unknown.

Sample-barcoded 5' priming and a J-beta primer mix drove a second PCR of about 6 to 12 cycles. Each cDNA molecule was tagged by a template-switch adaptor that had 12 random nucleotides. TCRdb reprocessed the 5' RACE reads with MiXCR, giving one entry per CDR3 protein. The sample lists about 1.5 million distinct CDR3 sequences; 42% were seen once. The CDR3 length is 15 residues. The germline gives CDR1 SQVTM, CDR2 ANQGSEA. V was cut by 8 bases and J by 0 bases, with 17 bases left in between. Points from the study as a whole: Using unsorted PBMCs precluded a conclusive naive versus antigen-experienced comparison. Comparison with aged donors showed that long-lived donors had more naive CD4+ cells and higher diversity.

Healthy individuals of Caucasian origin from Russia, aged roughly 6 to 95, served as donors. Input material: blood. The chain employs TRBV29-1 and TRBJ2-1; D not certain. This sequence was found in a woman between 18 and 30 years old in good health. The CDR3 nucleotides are TGCAGCTTGACCCCGGGTGATAGCTCCTACAATGAGCAGTTCTTC. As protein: CSLTPGDSSYNEQFF.